Below, 14 T cell receptor beta chains from the same sample are listed, as sequenced in a study of shared clonotypes between healthy human individuals. The data were produced by immunoSEQ multiplex PCR, yet TCRdb's version contains in-frame clones alone and is incomplete. The sample shows about 1.1 million clones, approximately 80% of them seen only once. The material sequenced was memory CD4+ T cells from PBMCs. Specified subset: CD45RA-negative fraction. These receptors all stem from a man aged 18 to 29 in good health. Some clones in this sample may be carry-over from other donors' samples.

The chain uses TRBV18 and TRBJ1-1, with TRBD1 matching over 8 bases. Trimming took 6 bases from V and 4 from J; bases not matched to a gene: 10. This CDR3 spans 15 amino acids. The germline V gene has CDR1 KGHSH and CDR2 LQKENI. CDR3 nucleotide sequence: TGTGCCAGCTCGGTAACCCAGGGGGCCGGCACTGAAGCTTTCTTT. This translates into CASSVTQGAGTEAFF.

This chain connects TRBV5-1 to TRBJ2-1; 7 bases fit TRBD1. Germline CDR1 and CDR2: SGHRS and YFSETQ. The CDR3 runs to 16 residues. V trimming: 0 bases; J trimming: 3 bases; junction bases outside the gene matches: 6. The CDR3, as DNA: TGCGCCAGCAGCTTGGACAGGGGCTACCTCTACAATGAGCAGTTCTTC. It is translated as CASSLDRGYLYNEQFF.

This clone was found once. In DNA, the CDR3 is TGCGCCAGCAGCTTGGTGGTAGGACCCTCCTACGAGCAGTACTTC. Amino acids: CASSLVVGPSYEQYF. The rearrangement links TRBV5-1 to TRBJ2-7, with D unresolved. From germline, CDR1 is SGHRS and CDR2 YFSETQ. Trimming pared 0 bases from V and 0 bases from J, leaving 10 bases between. The CDR3 has 15 residues.

The chain carries TRBV7-9 and TRBJ1-4, with 8 bases that match TRBD1. V dropped 5 bases and J dropped 7; count of bases not matched to a gene: 6. The CDR3 length is 14 residues. Germline V gene data show CDR1 as SEHNR and CDR2 as FQNEAQ (reference sequence). CDR3 loop: CASSAQGVGEKLFF. In nucleotides, the CDR3 is TGTGCCAGCAGCGCACAGGGGGTCGGTGAAAAACTGTTTTTT.

The J gene is TRBJ2-3, the V gene TRBV5-1, with D hard to call. The CDR3 runs to 12 residues. CDR1 SGHRS and CDR2 YFSETQ come from the germline V gene. V was cut by 4 bases and J by 2 bases, with 5 bases left in between. This CDR3 reads CASSQNTDTQYF. The CDR3 nucleotides read TGCGCCAGCAGCCAAAACACAGATACGCAGTATTTT.

The chain has TRBV4-1 and TRBJ1-2; possibly TRBD1 for D (5 bases). V was clipped by 0 bases and J by 0 bases, with 14 bases between them. The CDR3 consists of 17 residues. Germline loops: CDR1 MGHRA, CDR2 YSYEKL. This chain's CDR3 is CASSQDWGGGSNYGYTF. As DNA, the CDR3 is TGCGCCAGCAGCCAAGATTGGGGTGGGGGGTCTAACTATGGCTACACCTTC.

The chain employs TRBV4-1 and TRBJ2-7; 8 nucleotides align to TRBD1. Germline V gene lookup returns CDR1 MGHRA and CDR2 YSYEKL. V was clipped by 1 base and J by 2 bases; unmatched bases: 7. The CDR3 runs 16 residues. CDR3 sequence: CASSQVTGTGTYEQYF. As DNA, the CDR3 is TGCGCCAGCAGCCAAGTCACCGGGACAGGCACCTACGAGCAGTACTTC.

This clone was seen a single time. The V and J genes are TRBV28 and TRBJ2-7; perhaps TRBD1 as D (6 bases). The CDR3 consists of 15 residues. Germline CDR1 and CDR2: MDHEN and SYDVKM. The V end lost 3 bases, the J end lost 0 bases, and 12 bases lay between the germline ends. In DNA form, the CDR3 reads TGTGCCAGCAGTTTGCCCGGGACACCCTCCTACGAGCAGTACTTC. It yields the protein CASSLPGTPSYEQYF. The whole variable domain, filled in from reference TRBV28 and TRBJ2-7, reads DVKVTQSSRYLVKRTGEKVFLECVQDMDHENMFWYRQDPGLGLRLIYFSYDVKMKEKGDIPEGYSVSREKKERFSLILESASTNQTSMYLCASSLPGTPSYEQYFGPGTRLTVT.

The V call is TRBV7-2, the J call TRBJ2-2; 13 positions agree with TRBD2. CDR1 is SGHTA and CDR2 is FQGNSA in the germline V gene. Trimming cost V 6 bases and J 0 bases; bases outside gene matches: 10. There are 19 residues in the CDR3. CDR3 DNA: TGTGCCAGCAGGCATCGTGGACTAGCGGGAGTAACGAACACCGGGGAGCTGTTTTTT. It yields the protein CASRHRGLAGVTNTGELFF. The complete variable domain, with remaining parts taken from reference TRBV7-2 and TRBJ2-2, reads GAGVSQSPSNKVTEKGKDVELRCDPISGHTALYWYRQSLGQGLEFLIYFQGNSAPDKSGLPSDRFSAERTGGSVSTLTIQRTQQEDSAVYLCASRHRGLAGVTNTGELFFGEGSRLTVL.

The chain couples TRBV7-3 to TRBJ2-3, with unresolved D. The CDR3 sequence is 16 residues long. The germline gives CDR1 SGHTA, CDR2 FQGTGA. V was shortened by 1 base and J by 1 base, with 12 bases between the two germline ends. The CDR3 bases are TGTGCCAGCAGCTTAAAGGGATCCCCCCGCACAGATACGCAGTATTTT. Protein product: CASSLKGSPRTDTQYF.

Comment on this clone: At the DNA level, this CDR3 is encoded by other sequences in the same sample as well. J is TRBJ1-2 and V is TRBV27, with D hard to call. The V end lost 2 bases, the J end lost 4 bases, and 11 bases lay between the germline ends. The germline V gene encodes CDR1 MNHEY and CDR2 SMNVEV (reference sequence). The CDR3 has 14 residues. CDR3: CASSLNRAAYGYTF. CDR3 sequence (DNA): TGTGCCAGCAGTTTAAATAGGGCGGCCTATGGCTACACCTTC.

The table lists this clone with a count of one. The chain links TRBV6-1 to TRBJ2-5, with D tentatively TRBD1 (6 bases). Looked up from germline, CDR1 is MNHNS and CDR2 is SASEGT. V was cut by 2 bases and J by 7 bases, with 17 bases left in between. The CDR3 has 15 amino acids. The CDR3 nucleotides read TGTGCCAGCAGTGAACGCGCAGGGGTATTGGGGACCCAGTACTTC. Protein: CASSERAGVLGTQYF.

The V and J genes are TRBV6-1 and TRBJ2-4; maybe TRBD1 (5 bases). The V end was cut by 7 bases, the J end by 6 bases, with 16 bases between. The CDR3 has 14 amino acids. Germline V gene data show CDR1 as MNHNS and CDR2 as SASEGT. The CDR3 coding sequence is TGTGCCAGCACCGTAGCAGGGTATGGAAACATTCAGTACTTC. Amino acid sequence: CASTVAGYGNIQYF.

V usage is TRBV15 and J usage is TRBJ2-7; D is unresolved. Germline CDR1 LNHNV, CDR2 YYDKDF (reference sequence). The CDR3 is 15 amino acids. Trimming removed 5 bases from V and 2 bases from J, with 16 bases in between. The CDR3 is CATSLGKAATYEQYF. The CDR3 nucleotides are TGTGCCACCAGCCTGGGGAAGGCGGCTACCTACGAGCAGTACTTC.